A selection of T cell receptor beta chains follows, all from one sample in a study of blood T cell repertoires in COVID-19. The repertoire was sequenced with immunoSEQ multiplex PCR; TCRdb's copy has only in-frame clones and lacks some. Of some 130,000 clones listed, 70% to 80% are singletons. Sequencing was carried out using peripheral blood. These receptors were collected from a human donor in a cohort sampled during active COVID-19. The CDR3 runs from the conserved cysteine through the conserved F or W. D genes are given only for firm matches. Where a row states a size, it is once, few, many or the class of an expanded clone; other rows omit it.

D	V	size	J	CDR3
TRBD1	TRBV27	.	TRBJ1-1	CASSLWATGVMNTEAFF
TRBD1	TRBV5-4	.	TRBJ2-2	CASSIGPGQGVTGELFF
.	TRBV28	.	TRBJ1-5	CASSLRQGSNQPQHF
TRBD1	TRBV6-5	.	TRBJ1-2	CASSYSGQGTYGYTF
TRBD1	TRBV10-2	.	TRBJ1-1	CASRGQGIEAFF
.	TRBV30	once	TRBJ2-1	CAWRRDTLSYNEQFF
TRBD1	TRBV5-1	few	TRBJ1-4	CASSVTGTGVEKLFF
TRBD1	TRBV11-2	.	TRBJ2-7	CASSLEVGQGYEQYF
TRBD2	TRBV4-1	.	TRBJ2-3	CASSQEWSGVSTDTQYF
TRBD1	TRBV6-5	.	TRBJ1-4	CASTKQGGGNEKLFF
.	TRBV6-5	.	TRBJ1-1	CASSTYQGFDTEAFF
TRBD2	TRBV6-1	.	TRBJ2-5	CASSEIAGQYQETQYF
.	TRBV5-4	.	TRBJ2-7	CASSFRGTVLEQYF
.	TRBV30	.	TRBJ1-2	CASRSPYGYTF
.	TRBV6-5	.	TRBJ1-1	CASRRQTLNTEAFF
.	TRBV5-1	few	TRBJ2-7	CASSATDRNSYEQYF
.	TRBV6-5	.	TRBJ1-6	CASSYRGQNNSPLHF
.	TRBV4-1	.	TRBJ1-5	CASSQRSGDRLQPQHF
.	TRBV30	.	TRBJ1-1	CAWSGQLNTEAFF
.	TRBV29-1	.	TRBJ1-6	CSVSQGGNSPLHF
.	TRBV18	.	TRBJ1-1	CASSTGGNTEAFF
.	TRBV19	.	TRBJ2-5	CASQRGDAQPGETQYF
.	TRBV2	few	TRBJ1-5	CASRRGFNQPQHF
TRBD1	TRBV7-9	once	TRBJ1-1	CASSSSGTGAEAFF
TRBD2	TRBV4-1	few	TRBJ2-4	CASSQESLAGANIQYF
TRBD1	TRBV27	.	TRBJ1-5	CASSRGQELNQPQHF
TRBD1	TRBV14	few	TRBJ2-1	CASSPDRDSSYNEQFF
.	TRBV2	.	TRBJ2-7	CASSVGRNEQYF
TRBD2	TRBV5-1	.	TRBJ2-7	CASSLDTSGGHEQYF
TRBD1	TRBV15	.	TRBJ2-7	CATSRDGRTGHYEQYF
.	TRBV27	.	TRBJ1-4	CASSLGLGEKLFF
TRBD2	TRBV28	.	TRBJ2-5	CASSLLNGGSQETQYF
.	TRBV5-8	.	TRBJ1-3	CASSLGGLSGNTIYF
TRBD2	TRBV2	once	TRBJ2-7	CATSSGGYEQYF
.	TRBV5-1	.	TRBJ1-4	CASSLAATNEKLFF
TRBD1	TRBV3-1/TRBV3-2	.	TRBJ2-5	CASSLWGQGRWETQYF
.	TRBV19	.	TRBJ1-5	CASSIGGYERQPQHF
.	TRBV2	.	TRBJ2-5	CASSDPLGYQETQYF
.	TRBV7-8	.	TRBJ2-7	CASSLQDTYSYEQYF
.	TRBV3-1/TRBV3-2	few	TRBJ1-1	CASSVVSRGTEAFF
TRBD1	TRBV18	.	TRBJ2-7	CASSPRTGGREQYF
.	TRBV28	.	TRBJ1-1	CASSLWRMNTEAFF
.	TRBV4-1	.	TRBJ2-7	CASSPRGTDSYEQYF
TRBD1	TRBV3-1/TRBV3-2	.	TRBJ1-6	CASSDRQGRPLHF
.	TRBV27	few	TRBJ1-2	CASSPRRETVYGYTF
.	TRBV18	few	TRBJ2-1	CASSLRQTAYNEQFF
TRBD1	TRBV27	.	TRBJ1-5	CASSHNGQGQPQHF
.	TRBV7-9	.	TRBJ1-1	CASSRHGAPEAFF
TRBD1	TRBV6-1	once	TRBJ1-2	CASSGPGLSGTGGSGYTF
TRBD1	TRBV7-9	.	TRBJ1-1	CASSLEQGETEAFF
TRBD2	TRBV24-1	.	TRBJ2-3	CATSYSGGGTDTQYF
.	TRBV7-8	.	TRBJ2-7	CASSLGGTYEQYF
TRBD1	TRBV7-9	.	TRBJ1-1	CASSLTRRQGARTEAFF
TRBD2	TRBV5-5	.	TRBJ2-1	CASSLARTSGGREQFF
.	TRBV28	.	TRBJ1-2	CASSLAGWEGYTF
.	TRBV5-5	.	TRBJ1-4	CASSFGQTNEKLFF
.	TRBV30	.	TRBJ1-5	CAWSGGHLFGLDQPQHF
TRBD2	TRBV28	.	TRBJ2-3	CASSSTSGGPTDTQYF
TRBD1	TRBV5-1	.	TRBJ1-2	CASSTTGGGYGYTF
.	TRBV6-5	.	TRBJ2-3	CASSYSLFTDTQYF